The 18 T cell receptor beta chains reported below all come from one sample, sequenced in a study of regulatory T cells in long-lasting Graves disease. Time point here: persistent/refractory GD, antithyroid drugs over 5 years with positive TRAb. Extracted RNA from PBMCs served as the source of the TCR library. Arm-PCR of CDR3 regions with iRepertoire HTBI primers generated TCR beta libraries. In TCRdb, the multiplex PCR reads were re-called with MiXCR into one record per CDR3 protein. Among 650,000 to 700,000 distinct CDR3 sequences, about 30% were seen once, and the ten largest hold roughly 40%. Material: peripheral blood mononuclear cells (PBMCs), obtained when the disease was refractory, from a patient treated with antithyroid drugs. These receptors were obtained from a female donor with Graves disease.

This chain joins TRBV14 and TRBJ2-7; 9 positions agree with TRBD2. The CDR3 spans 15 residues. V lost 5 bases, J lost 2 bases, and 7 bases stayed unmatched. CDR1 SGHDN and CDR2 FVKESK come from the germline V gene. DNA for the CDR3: TGTGCCAGCAGCGGTAGCGGGAGACACACCTACGAGCAGTACTTC. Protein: CASSGSGRHTYEQYF.

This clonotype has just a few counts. This CDR3 reads CASSLNPPGGGTEAFF. CDR3 DNA sequence: TGTGCCAGCAGCTTAAATCCGCCGGGGGGGGGTACTGAAGCTTTCTTT. The rearrangement uses TRBV7-3 and TRBJ1-1, with a tentative D call TRBD1 (5 bases). Trimming removed 1 base from V and 5 bases from J, with 17 bases in between. The CDR3 has 16 amino acids. Germline V CDR1 and CDR2: SGHTA, FQGTGA. Supplemented by reference TRBV7-3 and TRBJ1-1, the full variable domain reads GAGVSQTPSNKVTEKGKYVELRCDPISGHTALYWYRQSLGQGPEFLIYFQGTGAADDSGLPNDRFFAVRPEGSVSTLKIQRTERGDSAVYLCASSLNPPGGGTEAFFGQGTRLTVV.

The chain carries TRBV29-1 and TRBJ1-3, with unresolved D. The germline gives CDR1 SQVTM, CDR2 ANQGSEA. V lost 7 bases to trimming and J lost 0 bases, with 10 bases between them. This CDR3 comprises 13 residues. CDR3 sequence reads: CSAQAHSGNTIYF. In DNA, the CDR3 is TGCAGCGCCCAGGCTCACTCTGGAAACACCATATATTTT.

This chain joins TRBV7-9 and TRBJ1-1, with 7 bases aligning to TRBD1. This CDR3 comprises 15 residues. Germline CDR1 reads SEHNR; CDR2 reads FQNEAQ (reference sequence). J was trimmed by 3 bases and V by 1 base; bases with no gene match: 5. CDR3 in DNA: TGTGCCAGCAGCTTAGGGGGACAGCGACACACTGAAGCTTTCTTT. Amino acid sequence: CASSLGGQRHTEAFF.

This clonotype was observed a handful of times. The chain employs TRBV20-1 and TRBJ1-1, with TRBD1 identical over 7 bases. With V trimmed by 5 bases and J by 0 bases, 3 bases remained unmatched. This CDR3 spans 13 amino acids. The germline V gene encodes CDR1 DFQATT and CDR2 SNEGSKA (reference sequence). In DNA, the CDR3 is TGCAGTGCTCGGGACAGACTGAACACTGAAGCTTTCTTT. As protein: CSARDRLNTEAFF.

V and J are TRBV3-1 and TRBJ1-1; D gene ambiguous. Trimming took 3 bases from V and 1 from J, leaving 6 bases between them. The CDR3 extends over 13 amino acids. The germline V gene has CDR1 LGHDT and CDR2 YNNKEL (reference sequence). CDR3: CASSHYTNTEAFF. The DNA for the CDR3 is TGTGCCAGCAGCCACTACACGAACACTGAAGCTTTCTTT.

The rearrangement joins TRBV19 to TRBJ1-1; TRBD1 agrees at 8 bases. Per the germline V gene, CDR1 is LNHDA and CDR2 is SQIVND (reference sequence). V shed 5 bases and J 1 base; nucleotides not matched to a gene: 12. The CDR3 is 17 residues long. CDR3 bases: TGTGCCAGTAGTCCCCGGGACAGGAAGGTAAAGAACACTGAAGCTTTCTTT. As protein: CASSPRDRKVKNTEAFF. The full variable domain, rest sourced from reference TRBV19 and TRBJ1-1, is DGGITQSPKYLFRKEGQNVTLSCEQNLNHDAMYWYRQDPGQGLRLIYYSQIVNDFQKGDIAEGYSVSREKKESFPLTVTSAQKNPTAFYLCASSPRDRKVKNTEAFFGQGTRLTVV.

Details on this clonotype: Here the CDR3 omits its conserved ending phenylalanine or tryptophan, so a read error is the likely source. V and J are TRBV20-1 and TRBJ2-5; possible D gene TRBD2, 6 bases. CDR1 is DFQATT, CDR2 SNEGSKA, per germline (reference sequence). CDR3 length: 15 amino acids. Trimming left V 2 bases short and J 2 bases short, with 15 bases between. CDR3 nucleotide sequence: TGCAGTGCTAGATTGGCTGGGGGGATTCAAGAGACCCAGTACTCC. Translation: CSARLAGGIQETQYS.

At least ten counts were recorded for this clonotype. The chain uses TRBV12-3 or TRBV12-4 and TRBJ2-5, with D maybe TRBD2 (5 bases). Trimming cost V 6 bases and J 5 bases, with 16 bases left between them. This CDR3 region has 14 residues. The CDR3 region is CASSLTGWSETQYF. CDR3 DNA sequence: TGTGCCAGCAGCCTGACGGGATGGTCGGAGACCCAGTACTTC.

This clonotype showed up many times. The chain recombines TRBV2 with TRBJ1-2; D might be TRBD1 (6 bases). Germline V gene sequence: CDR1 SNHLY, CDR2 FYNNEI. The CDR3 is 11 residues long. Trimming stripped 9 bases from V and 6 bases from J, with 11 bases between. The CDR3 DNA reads TGTGCCAGTGGGACACGGCATGGCTACACCTTC. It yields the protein CASGTRHGYTF.

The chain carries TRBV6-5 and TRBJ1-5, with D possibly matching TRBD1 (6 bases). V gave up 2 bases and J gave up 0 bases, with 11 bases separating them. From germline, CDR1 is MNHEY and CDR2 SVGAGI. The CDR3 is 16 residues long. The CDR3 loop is CASSYGQGYSNQPQHF. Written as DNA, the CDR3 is TGTGCCAGCAGTTACGGGCAGGGGTATAGCAATCAGCCCCAGCATTTT.

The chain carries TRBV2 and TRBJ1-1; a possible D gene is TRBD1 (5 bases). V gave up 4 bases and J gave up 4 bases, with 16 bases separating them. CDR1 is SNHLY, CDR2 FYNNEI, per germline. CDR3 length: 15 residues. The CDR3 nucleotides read TGTGCCAGCAGTGCGGCAGGGTGGGATGGCACTGAAGCTTTCTTT. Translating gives CASSAAGWDGTEAFF.

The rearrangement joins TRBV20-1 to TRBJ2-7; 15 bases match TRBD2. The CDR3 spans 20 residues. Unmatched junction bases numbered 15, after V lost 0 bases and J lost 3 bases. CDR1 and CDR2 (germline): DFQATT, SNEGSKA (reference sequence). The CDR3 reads CSARDPSRGLAGGSFYEQYF. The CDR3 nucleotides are TGCAGTGCTAGAGATCCCTCCAGGGGACTAGCGGGAGGATCGTTCTACGAGCAGTACTTC.

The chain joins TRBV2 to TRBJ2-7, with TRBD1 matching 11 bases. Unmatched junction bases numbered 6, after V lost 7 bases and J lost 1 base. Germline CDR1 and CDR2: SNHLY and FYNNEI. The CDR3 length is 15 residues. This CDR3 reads CASTLDRGRSYEQYF. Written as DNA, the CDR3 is TGTGCCAGCACCCTGGACAGGGGGCGTTCCTACGAGCAGTACTTC.

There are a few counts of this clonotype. This CDR3 is CASSLIQGSEAFF. In DNA, the CDR3 is TGTGCCAGCAGCTTAATCCAGGGTAGCGAAGCTTTCTTT. The chain uses TRBV7-7 and TRBJ1-1; D perhaps matches TRBD1 (5 bases). The CDR3 contains 13 residues. The V end was cut by 2 bases, the J end by 8 bases, with 12 bases between. Germline CDR1 SSHAT, CDR2 FNYEAQ (reference sequence). Combining the CDR3 with reference TRBV7-7 and TRBJ1-1 gives the whole variable domain GAGVSQSPRYKVTKRGQDVTLRCDPISSHATLYWYQQALGQGPEFLTYFNYEAQPDKSGLPSDRFSAERPEGSISTLTIQRTEQRDSAMYRCASSLIQGSEAFFGQGTRLTVV.

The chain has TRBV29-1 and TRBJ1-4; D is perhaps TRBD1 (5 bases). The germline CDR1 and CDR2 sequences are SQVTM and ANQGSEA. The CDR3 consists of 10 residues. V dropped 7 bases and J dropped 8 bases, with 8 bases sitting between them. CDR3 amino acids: CSAGGEKLFF. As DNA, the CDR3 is TGCAGCGCCGGGGGGGAAAAACTGTTTTTT.

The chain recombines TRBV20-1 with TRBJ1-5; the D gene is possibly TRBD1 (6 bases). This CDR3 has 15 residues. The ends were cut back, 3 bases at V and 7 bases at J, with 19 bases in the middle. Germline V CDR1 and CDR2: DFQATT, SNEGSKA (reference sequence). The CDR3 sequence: CSARGGQGERQPQHF. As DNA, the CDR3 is TGCAGTGCTAGGGGGGGGCAGGGAGAAAGGCAGCCCCAGCATTTT.

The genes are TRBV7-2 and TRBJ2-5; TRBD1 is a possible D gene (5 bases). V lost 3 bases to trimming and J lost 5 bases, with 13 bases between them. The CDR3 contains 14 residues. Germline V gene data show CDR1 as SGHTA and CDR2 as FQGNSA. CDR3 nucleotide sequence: TGTGCCAGCAGCTTCGCAGGGATGTTCGAGACCCAGTACTTC. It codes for CASSFAGMFETQYF.